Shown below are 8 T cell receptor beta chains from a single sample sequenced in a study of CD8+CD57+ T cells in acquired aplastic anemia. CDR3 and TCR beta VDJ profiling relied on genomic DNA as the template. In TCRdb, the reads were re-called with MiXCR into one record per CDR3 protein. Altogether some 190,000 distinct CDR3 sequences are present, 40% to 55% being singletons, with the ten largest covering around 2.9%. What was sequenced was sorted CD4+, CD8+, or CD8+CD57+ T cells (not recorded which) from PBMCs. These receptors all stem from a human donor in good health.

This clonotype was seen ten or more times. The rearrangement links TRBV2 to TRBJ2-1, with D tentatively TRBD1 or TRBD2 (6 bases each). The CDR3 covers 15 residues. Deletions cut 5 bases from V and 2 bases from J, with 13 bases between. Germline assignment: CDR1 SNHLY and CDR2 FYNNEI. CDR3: CASSNYGGPYNEQFF. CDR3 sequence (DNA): TGTGCCAGCAGTAACTATGGGGGGCCCTACAATGAGCAGTTCTTC.

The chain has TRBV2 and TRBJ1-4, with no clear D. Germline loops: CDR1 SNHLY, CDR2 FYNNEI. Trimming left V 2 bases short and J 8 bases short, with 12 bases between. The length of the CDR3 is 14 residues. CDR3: CASSEMWVGEKLFF. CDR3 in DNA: TGTGCCAGCAGTGAAATGTGGGTTGGGGAAAAACTGTTTTTT.

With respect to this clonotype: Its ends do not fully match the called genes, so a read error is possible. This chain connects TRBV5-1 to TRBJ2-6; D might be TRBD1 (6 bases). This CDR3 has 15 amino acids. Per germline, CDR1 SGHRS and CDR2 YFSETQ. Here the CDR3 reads CASSLETGGANVLTF. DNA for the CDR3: TGTGCCAGCAGCTTGGAGACAGGTGGGGCCAACGTCCTGACTTTC.

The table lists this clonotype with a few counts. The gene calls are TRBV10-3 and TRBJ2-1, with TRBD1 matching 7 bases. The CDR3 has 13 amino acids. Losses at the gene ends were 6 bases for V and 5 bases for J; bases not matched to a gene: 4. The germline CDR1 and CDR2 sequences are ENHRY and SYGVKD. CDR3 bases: TGTGCCATCAGCCTACAGGGGAACAATGAGCAGTTCTTC. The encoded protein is CAISLQGNNEQFF.

The CDR3 nucleotides read TGTGCCACCAGTGATTTGCCCTCTAGCGGGGATCTCTACGAGCAGTACTTC. It yields the protein CATSDLPSSGDLYEQYF. The chain has TRBV24-1 and TRBJ2-7; 9 bases agree with TRBD2. In germline, CDR1 is KGHDR, CDR2 SFDVKD. V lost 0 bases and J lost 3; bases outside the gene matches: 8. The CDR3 is 17 residues long.

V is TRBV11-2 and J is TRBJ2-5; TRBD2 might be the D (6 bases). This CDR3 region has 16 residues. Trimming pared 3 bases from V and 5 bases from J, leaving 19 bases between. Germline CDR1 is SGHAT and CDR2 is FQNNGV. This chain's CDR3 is CASSFWAGRGVETQYF. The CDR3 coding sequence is TGTGCCAGCAGCTTTTGGGCGGGGCGCGGTGTGGAGACCCAGTACTTC.

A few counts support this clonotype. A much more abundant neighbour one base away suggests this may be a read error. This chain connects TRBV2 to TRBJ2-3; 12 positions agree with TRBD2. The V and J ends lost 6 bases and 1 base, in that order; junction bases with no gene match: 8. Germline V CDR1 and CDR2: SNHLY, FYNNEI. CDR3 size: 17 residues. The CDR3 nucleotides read TGTGCCAGCAGGCCTTTCACTAGCGGGAGGTGCACAGATACGCAGTATTTT. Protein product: CASRPFTSGRCTDTQYF. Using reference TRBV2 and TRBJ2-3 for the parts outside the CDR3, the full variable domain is EPEVTQTPSHQVTQMGQEVILRCVPISNHLYFYWYRQILGQKVEFLVSFYNNEISEKSEIFDDQFSVERPDGSNFTLKIRSTKLEDSAMYFCASRPFTSGRCTDTQYFGPGTRLTVL.

DNA for the CDR3: TGCAGCGTTGGTCTCCAGGTCCCCTACGAGCAGTACTTC. Translated, it gives CSVGLQVPYEQYF. This chain uses TRBV29-1 with TRBJ2-7, with D unresolved. CDR3 length: 13 residues. Deletions cut 4 bases from V and 2 bases from J, with 12 bases between. Germline CDR1 SQVTM, CDR2 ANQGSEA.